This TCR beta chain was recovered during a study of shared clonotypes between healthy human individuals. As for the study in general: Three CD4 naive, three CD4 memory, two CD8 naive and one CD8 memory plate were used per donor. Findings and limits, study-wide: It was only blood that was sampled, and tissue repertoires likely differ. Non-shared clonotypes showed lower generation probabilities than clonotypes common to all four donors. Researchers found naive subsets generally carried larger estimated richness than memory subsets.

Concerning this clone: Its antigen is not known. This specimen includes other DNA sequences encoding the same CDR3.

V was shortened by 4 bases and J by 1 base, with 8 bases between the two germline ends. Germline V gene lookup returns CDR1 SGDLS and CDR2 YYNGEE. The CDR3 consists of 13 residues. Using immunoSEQ multiplex PCR, the repertoire was profiled, and TCRdb retains in-frame clones only, with some absent. The profile shows more than 2,000,000 clones, 93% of them singletons. The sequence derives from a man younger than 30 in good health. Some clones in this sample may be carry-over from other donors' samples. Material: naive CD4+ T cells from PBMCs. Subset here: CD45RA+ positively selected. The V gene is TRBV9, the J gene TRBJ1-2; possibly TRBD1 for D (5 bases). The CDR3 DNA reads as TGTGCCAGCAGCCTCGACAGTAACTATGGCTACACCTTC. Residues: CASSLDSNYGYTF.